The rows below give T cell receptor beta chains drawn from one sample of a study of blood T cell repertoires in COVID-19. Profiled with immunoSEQ multiplex PCR; TCRdb holds only in-frame clones, not every one. The table lists about 21,000 clones, 83% of them singletons, with approximately 7% in the top ten. The sequenced sample was peripheral blood. The source of these receptors is a human donor in a cohort sampled during active COVID-19. The CDR3 runs from the conserved cysteine through the conserved F or W. A D gene is named only where the DNA matches it firmly. A row's size may be missing; if present it is once, few, many or a size class.

CASSLGRVGGPAFF TGTGCCAGCAGCTTAGGTCGGGTAGGGGGCCCAGCTTTCTTT TRBJ1-1 NA TRBD1 TRBV7-2
CASSDRDRGGTPLHF TGTGCCAGCAGTGACCGGGACAGGGGTGGAACACCCCTCCACTTT TRBJ1-6 NA TRBD1 TRBV6-1
CASSGRGGPYGYTF TGTGCCAGCAGCGGGCGAGGGGGCCCCTATGGCTACACCTTC TRBJ1-2 NA NA TRBV21-1
CASSQVEGQGTQSSYEQYF TGCGCCAGCAGCCAAGTAGAAGGACAGGGGACCCAAAGCTCCTACGAGCAGTACTTC TRBJ2-7 NA TRBD1 TRBV4-1
CSARLSVNTGELFF TGCAGCGCCCGACTTTCCGTCAACACCGGGGAGCTGTTTTTT TRBJ2-2 few NA TRBV29-1
CASSLGPGNTIYF TGTGCCAGCAGTTTAGGGCCCGGGAACACCATATATTTT TRBJ1-3 NA NA TRBV12-3/TRBV12-4
CASSEGGRLFKGSTDTQYF TGTGCCAGCAGTGAGGGGGGGCGACTTTTCAAGGGGTCAACAGATACGCAGTATTTT TRBJ2-3 NA NA TRBV2
CASSEGRDTEAFF TGTGCCAGCAGTGAGGGAAGGGACACTGAAGCTTTCTTT TRBJ1-1 NA NA TRBV7-3
CASSEVGGQAFF TGTGCCAGCAGTGAGGTGGGGGGGCAAGCTTTCTTT TRBJ1-1 few NA TRBV25-1
CASSIPGGGAKNIQYF TGTGCCAGTAGTATCCCTGGCGGGGGAGCCAAAAACATTCAGTACTTC TRBJ2-4 NA TRBD2 TRBV19
CAWSVSGRTEAFF TGTGCCTGGAGTGTCAGCGGGCGCACTGAAGCTTTCTTT TRBJ1-1 NA NA TRBV30
CASSLVNQGINTEAFF TGTGCCAGCAGCTTAGTGAATCAGGGGATCAACACTGAAGCTTTCTTT TRBJ1-1 NA NA TRBV11-2
CASSSLAGEYQETQYF TGTGCCAGCAGCTCCCTAGCGGGAGAGTACCAAGAGACCCAGTACTTC TRBJ2-5 NA TRBD2 TRBV5-4
CASSPNNSPLHF TGTGCCAGCAGTCCAAATAATTCACCCCTCCACTTT TRBJ1-6 NA NA TRBV27
CASSFLGQGFNNEQFF TGTGCCAGCAGCTTTCTGGGACAGGGGTTCAACAATGAGCAGTTCTTC TRBJ2-1 NA TRBD1 TRBV11-3
CASSSRQGPPGHGYTF TGTGCCAGCAGCTCAAGACAGGGACCACCGGGGCATGGCTACACCTTC TRBJ1-2 NA TRBD1 TRBV7-2
CASGRPNYGYTF TGCGCCAGTGGGAGGCCGAACTATGGCTACACCTTC TRBJ1-2 NA NA TRBV4-1
CARRPLRGRVNEQFF TGTGCCCGTCGGCCTTTAAGGGGCCGGGTCAATGAGCAGTTCTTC TRBJ2-1 NA NA TRBV30
CASSEARDGELFF TGTGCCAGCAGTGAGGCACGGGACGGGGAGCTGTTTTTT TRBJ2-2 NA NA TRBV6-1
CAWSAIINTQYF TGTGCCTGGAGCGCTATCATAAATACGCAGTATTTT TRBJ2-3 NA NA TRBV30
CASSLPARMGTGNIQYF TGTGCCAGCAGCTTGCCCGCGAGGATGGGGACTGGGAACATTCAGTACTTC TRBJ2-4 NA NA TRBV7-8
CASSRGQGMDSPLHF TGTGCCAGCTCACGCGGACAGGGGATGGATTCACCCCTCCACTTT TRBJ1-6 NA TRBD1 TRBV18
CAWSVGAAGAFF TGTGCCTGGAGTGTTGGGGCGGCAGGAGCTTTCTTT TRBJ1-1 NA NA TRBV30
CASSLLFRGSYNSPLHF TGCGCCAGCAGTCTCCTTTTTCGGGGGAGTTATAATTCACCCCTCCACTTT TRBJ1-6 NA NA TRBV5-1
CASSEPGNNEQFF TGTGCCAGCAGTGAGCCAGGGAATAATGAGCAGTTCTTC TRBJ2-1 few NA TRBV25-1
CASSLGGLTASGNTIYF TGTGCCAGCAGCTTAGGAGGGCTGACCGCCTCTGGAAACACCATATATTTT TRBJ1-3 NA NA TRBV7-2
CASSTTGVSYEQYF TGTGCCAGTAGTACGACAGGAGTGAGCTACGAGCAGTACTTC TRBJ2-7 NA NA TRBV19
CAISLSDSGYTF TGTGCCATTAGTTTGTCGGACAGCGGCTACACCTTC TRBJ1-2 NA NA TRBV10-3
CASSIVGQPTYEQYF TGTGCCAGTAGTATAGTAGGACAGCCCACGTACGAGCAGTACTTC TRBJ2-7 medium-sized NA TRBV19
CASNLNVAASYSGNQPQHF TGTGCCAGTAATTTAAATGTCGCGGCATCCTATAGTGGCAATCAGCCCCAGCATTTT TRBJ1-5 once NA TRBV19
CASSPLTFRQGAEYYGYTF TGTGCCAGCAGCCCCCTGACCTTCAGACAGGGGGCAGAATATTATGGCTACACCTTC TRBJ1-2 NA TRBD1 TRBV6-2/TRBV6-3
CASSLLSGGANTDTQYF TGTGCCAGCAGCCTACTTAGCGGGGGGGCCAACACAGATACGCAGTATTTT TRBJ2-3 NA TRBD2 TRBV3-1/TRBV3-2
CASSLGGGDQPGQPQHF TGTGCCAGCAGCTTGGGGGGGGGTGACCAACCAGGACAGCCCCAGCATTTT TRBJ1-5 NA NA TRBV5-4
CASSPGTGSNEQFF TGTGCCAGCAGCCCCGGGACAGGGAGTAATGAGCAGTTCTTC TRBJ2-1 once TRBD1 TRBV3-1/TRBV3-2
CASRWKSGTQYF TGCGCCAGCAGGTGGAAGTCAGGGACCCAGTACTTC TRBJ2-5 NA NA TRBV10-2
CASSQEHRVKSNQPQHF TGCGCCAGCAGCCAAGAACACAGGGTTAAAAGCAATCAGCCCCAGCATTTT TRBJ1-5 NA NA TRBV4-3
CASSWGEVISGELFF TGTGCCAGCAGCTGGGGGGAAGTGATTTCCGGGGAGCTGTTTTTT TRBJ2-2 once NA TRBV7-9
CAISDRGYEQYF TGTGCCATCAGTGATCGGGGCTACGAGCAGTACTTC TRBJ2-7 few NA TRBV10-3
CASSPLQGAFGYTEAFF TGTGCCAGCTCACCATTACAGGGGGCTTTCGGGTACACTGAAGCTTTCTTT TRBJ1-1 NA TRBD1 TRBV18
CAISESTRRVGNTIYF TGTGCCATCAGTGAGTCCACTAGGAGGGTTGGGAACACCATATATTTT TRBJ1-3 NA NA TRBV10-3
CASSQVLRGNEQFF TGCGCCAGCAGCCAAGTATTACGCGGGAATGAGCAGTTCTTC TRBJ2-1 NA NA TRBV4-3
CASSTSGFSGANVLTF TGTGCCAGTAGTACTAGTGGATTCTCTGGGGCCAACGTCCTGACTTTC TRBJ2-6 NA NA TRBV19
CASGPGQGREKLFF TGTGCTAGTGGTCCGGGACAGGGTCGGGAAAAACTGTTTTTT TRBJ1-4 few TRBD1 TRBV12-5
CASSIDRAGGWTGELFF TGTGCCAGTAGTATAGACCGAGCAGGGGGCTGGACCGGGGAGCTGTTTTTT TRBJ2-2 NA TRBD1 TRBV19
CASSAGTAGNYGYTF TGCGCCAGCAGCGCCGGGACAGCCGGAAACTATGGCTACACCTTC TRBJ1-2 NA TRBD1 TRBV5-1
CASRRGAAETQYF TGTGCCAGCAGACGGGGAGCGGCAGAGACCCAGTACTTC TRBJ2-5 NA NA TRBV28
CASMVTALNTEAFF TGTGCCAGTATGGTAACAGCCCTAAACACTGAAGCTTTCTTT TRBJ1-1 NA NA TRBV19
CATSPLFSGLSSYEQYF TGTGCCACCAGCCCCCTCTTTAGCGGATTGAGCTCCTACGAGCAGTACTTC TRBJ2-7 NA NA TRBV19